Sequencing of this T cell receptor (beta chain) was carried out in a study of Ad26.COV2.S vaccination and SARS-CoV-2 variants. Treatment reported: around 19 received Ad26.COV2.S at low or high dose, single or two shots; a few received placebo; per-sample allocation not given. After the first vaccine or placebo injection, samples were drawn on day 63. CDR3 length: 17 residues. Germline CDR1 reads LGHDT; CDR2 reads YNNKEL (reference sequence). Losses at the gene ends were 0 bases for V and 0 bases for J; bases not matched to a gene: 1. Repertoires were generated with immunoSEQ multiplex PCR, while TCRdb's copy carries only in-frame clones and drops some. The table includes almost 400,000 clones, 70% to 90% detected once.

V and J are TRBV3-1 (or the pseudogene TRBV3-2) and TRBJ2-1; 11 bases agree with TRBD1. The sequences come from peripheral blood, collected in a trial of Ad26.COV2.S vaccine versus placebo. The clonotype originates from a person between 18 and 60 years old who received the Ad26.COV2.S COVID-19 vaccine or a placebo. CDR3 sequence (DNA): TGTGCCAGCAGCCAAGACGGGACAGGGGGCTCCTACAATGAGCAGTTCTTC. This encodes CASSQDGTGGSYNEQFF.